These 20 T cell receptor beta chains were sequenced from one sample in a study of blood T cell repertoires in COVID-19 (TCRdb year 2020). Receptor libraries were prepared by the immunoSEQ multiplex PCR assay. TCRdb holds this immuneACCESS table with in-frame rearrangements only. Some clones are missing; in checked studies, unresolved V genes explain under half, and the rest has no known cause. This sample gives approximately 290,000 clones in total; around 85% of them show up just once. The top ten hold 0.7% to 1% of the sample. The sequenced sample consisted of peripheral blood. These receptor sequences come from a human donor with COVID-19, enrolled during active disease. The donor label of this sample is uncertain.

In regard to this clone: Within the sample, other DNA sequences also encode this same CDR3. Here the CDR3 DNA reads TGCAGCGTAGGACAGGCGAACACTGAAGCTTTCTTT. It codes for CSVGQANTEAFF. This chain joins TRBV29-1 and TRBJ1-1; 7 nucleotides agree with TRBD1. With V trimmed by 6 bases and J by 1 base, 2 bases remained unmatched. Germline CDR1 and CDR2: SQVTM and ANQGSEA. CDR3 size: 12 residues.

In the case of this clone: A read error may produce the germline difference seen at one junction end. This chain uses TRBV5-5 with TRBJ2-2; tentatively, D is TRBD2 (5 bases). Germline lookup yields CDR1 SGHKS and CDR2 YYEKEE (reference sequence). The CDR3 extends over 15 amino acids. The CDR3 sequence: CASSLASGNAGELFF. The CDR3 DNA follows: TGTGCCAGCAGCTTGGCCTCGGGGAACGCCGGGGAGCTGTTTTTT.

The rearrangement joins TRBV5-6 to TRBJ1-1; no firm D call. Germline V CDR1 and CDR2: SGHDT, YYEEEE. This CDR3 contains 15 residues. V lost 4 bases and J lost 1, with 14 bases in between. The CDR3 loop reads CASSPATRQNTEAFF. The CDR3 region has the DNA TGTGCCAGCAGCCCAGCAACCCGACAGAACACTGAAGCTTTCTTT.

This clone was seen once. V is TRBV29-1 and J is TRBJ1-4, with D hard to call. Germline V lookup: CDR1 SQVTM, CDR2 ANQGSEA. This CDR3 contains 11 residues. V lost 3 bases and J 13 bases, leaving 12 bases between the germline ends. The CDR3 is CSVDVQTRLFF. CDR3 in DNA: TGCAGCGTTGATGTCCAAACAAGACTGTTTTTT.

V gene TRBV27 combines with J gene TRBJ2-7; the D gene is possibly TRBD2 (5 bases). The CDR3 sequence is 13 residues long. V was clipped by 5 bases and J by 3 bases, with 11 bases between them. Germline loops: CDR1 MNHEY, CDR2 SMNVEV (reference sequence). DNA of the CDR3: TGTGCCAGCAGTCCCCTCCGGGGCTACGAGCAGTACTTC. This gives the protein CASSPLRGYEQYF.

The V call is TRBV2, the J call TRBJ2-5; D uncertain. Germline CDR1 reads SNHLY; CDR2 reads FYNNEI. CDR3 length: 12 residues. Trimming pared 2 bases from V and 5 bases from J, leaving 6 bases between. The CDR3: CASSEMSETQYF. The CDR3 DNA sequence: TGTGCCAGCAGTGAAATGAGTGAGACCCAGTACTTC.

V gene TRBV30 combines with J gene TRBJ1-3; 9 bases are shared with TRBD1. The V segment lost 4 bases and the J segment 4 bases; nucleotides outside the gene matches: 5. The germline V gene has CDR1 GTSNPN and CDR2 SVGIG (reference sequence). CDR3 length equals 14 residues. This CDR3 is CAWNRGPLGNTIYF. The CDR3 coding sequence is TGTGCCTGGAACAGGGGGCCACTGGGAAACACCATATATTTT.

V usage is TRBV30 and J usage is TRBJ2-3; 8 bases map to TRBD1. This CDR3 region has 16 residues. Germline CDR1 reads GTSNPN; CDR2 reads SVGIG (reference sequence). Trimming cost V 5 bases and J 7 bases; bases outside gene matches: 17. CDR3 nucleotides: TGTGCCTGGGCCCCCCGGCAGACAGGGGTTCGGAATACGCAGTATTTT. Protein: CAWAPRQTGVRNTQYF.

The V gene is TRBV27, the J gene TRBJ1-2, with 8 positions matching TRBD1. V lost 5 bases, J lost 7 bases, and 6 bases stayed unmatched. Germline-derived CDR1 and CDR2 are MNHEY and SMNVEV (reference sequence). The CDR3 sequence is 13 residues long. The DNA of the CDR3 is TGTGCCAGCAGTCCGCCGGGACAGGTTGGCTACACCTTC. It yields the protein CASSPPGQVGYTF.

The J gene is TRBJ1-3, the V gene TRBV3-1 (or the pseudogene TRBV3-2); 7 positions match TRBD1. The trim removed 5 bases at V and 7 bases at J, leaving 8 bases unmatched. From germline, CDR1 is LGHDT and CDR2 YNNKEL (reference sequence). The CDR3 length is 14 residues. CDR3 loop: CASSYDRDQNTIYF. As DNA, the CDR3 is TGTGCCAGCAGCTACGACAGGGACCAGAACACCATATATTTT.

The chain carries TRBV9 and TRBJ2-7; a weak D match, TRBD2 (5 bases). V was pared by 2 bases and J by 2 bases, with 11 bases between. Germline V CDR1 and CDR2: SGDLS, YYNGEE. The CDR3 is 14 amino acids. The CDR3 DNA reads TGTGCCAGCAGCGTTAGCGAAAATACCTACGAGCAGTACTTC. It is translated as CASSVSENTYEQYF.

The gene calls are TRBV27 and TRBJ1-6; D perhaps matches TRBD1 (5 bases). This CDR3 has 16 amino acids. Germline CDR1 reads MNHEY; CDR2 reads SMNVEV (reference sequence). Trimming left V 5 bases short and J 0 bases short, with 11 bases between. The CDR3 protein is CASSQQASSYNSPLHF. In nucleotides, the CDR3 is TGTGCCAGCAGTCAACAGGCCAGCTCCTATAATTCACCCCTCCACTTT.

The rearrangement joins TRBV19 to TRBJ2-3; 7 bases line up with TRBD2. V dropped 0 bases and J dropped 5; count of bases not matched to a gene: 8. The germline CDR1 and CDR2 sequences are LNHDA and SQIVND (reference sequence). The CDR3 loop spans 16 amino acids. This chain's CDR3 is CASSIETSWGGDTQYF. In DNA form, the CDR3 reads TGTGCCAGTAGTATAGAGACTAGCTGGGGGGGAGATACGCAGTATTTT.

The chain joins TRBV19 to TRBJ1-1, with unresolved D. V lost 6 bases and J lost 4, with 9 bases in between. The CDR3 has 12 amino acids. Germline lookup yields CDR1 LNHDA and CDR2 SQIVND (reference sequence). CDR3 residues: CASRKEGTEAFF. The CDR3 nucleotides are TGTGCCAGTAGAAAAGAGGGCACTGAAGCTTTCTTT.

J is TRBJ1-4 and V is TRBV19; the D is unclear. Trimming removed 9 bases from V and 1 base from J, with 15 bases in between. Germline V gene data show CDR1 as LNHDA and CDR2 as SQIVND (reference sequence). CDR3 length equals 15 residues. Written as DNA, the CDR3 is TGTGCCAGCGCTGGGAGGGATGGAACTAATGAAAAACTGTTTTTT. Amino acid sequence: CASAGRDGTNEKLFF.

This chain links TRBV23-1 with TRBJ1-5; D gene ambiguous. TRBV23-1 is known as an ORF, though its function is uncertain. CDR3 length equals 17 residues. V shed 8 bases and J shed 9 bases, with 29 bases lying between them. CDR3 amino acids: CASVPAAPPISFRPQHF. The DNA of the CDR3 is TGCGCCAGCGTGCCCGCGGCCCCCCCCATTAGTTTCAGGCCCCAGCATTTT.

This clone was observed a single time. The CDR3 loop is CAFLTGVNQPQHF. The DNA of the CDR3 is TGTGCCTTCTTAACAGGGGTGAATCAGCCCCAGCATTTT. This sequence joins TRBV30 and TRBJ1-5; the match to TRBD1 covers 7 bases. This CDR3 has 13 residues. Germline CDR1 reads GTSNPN; CDR2 reads SVGIG (reference sequence). V lost 7 bases to trimming and J lost 4 bases; unmatched junction nucleotides: 7.

The chain recombines TRBV6-2 or TRBV6-3 with TRBJ1-2; 9 positions match TRBD1. There are 16 residues in the CDR3. Germline CDR1 is MNHEY and CDR2 is SVGEGT. J gave up 8 bases and V 0 bases, and 10 bases lay outside the gene matches. The CDR3 coding sequence is TGTGCCAGCAGTTACTCAGGGACAGGGCGATCGGGAGGCTACACCTTC. Translating gives CASSYSGTGRSGGYTF.

The chain couples TRBV7-9 to TRBJ2-7; no reliable D call. This CDR3 spans 13 amino acids. The germline CDR1 and CDR2 sequences are SEHNR and FQNEAQ (reference sequence). V was clipped by 4 bases and J by 2 bases, with 9 bases between them. The CDR3 loop is CASSSPLPYEQYF. Here the CDR3 DNA reads TGTGCCAGCAGCTCCCCCCTCCCCTACGAGCAGTACTTC.

The rearrangement joins TRBV7-3 to TRBJ2-2, with 9 positions matching TRBD2. The trim removed 4 bases at V and 7 bases at J, leaving 7 bases unmatched. This CDR3 comprises 15 residues. The germline gives CDR1 SGHTA, CDR2 FQGTGA. The CDR3 DNA reads TGTGCCAGCAGCTCCTCTAGCGGGGCCGTCGGGGAGCTGTTTTTT. Protein product: CASSSSSGAVGELFF.